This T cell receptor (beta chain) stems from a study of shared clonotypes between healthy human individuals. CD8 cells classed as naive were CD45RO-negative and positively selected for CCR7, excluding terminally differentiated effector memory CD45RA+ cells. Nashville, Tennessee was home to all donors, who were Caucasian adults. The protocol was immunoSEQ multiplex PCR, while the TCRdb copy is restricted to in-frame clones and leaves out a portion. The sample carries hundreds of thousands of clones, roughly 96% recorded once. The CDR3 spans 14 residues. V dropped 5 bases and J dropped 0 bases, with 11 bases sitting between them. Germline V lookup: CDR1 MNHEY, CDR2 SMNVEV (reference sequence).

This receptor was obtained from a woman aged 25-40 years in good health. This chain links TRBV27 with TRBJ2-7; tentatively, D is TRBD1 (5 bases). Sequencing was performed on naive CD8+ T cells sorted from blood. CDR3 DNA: TGTGCCAGCAGTCCCTACAGGTTCTCCTACGAGCAGTACTTC. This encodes CASSPYRFSYEQYF.